What follows is one T cell receptor beta chain and its context. Other DNA sequences of this sample code for an identical CDR3. Germline CDR1 KGHDR, CDR2 SFDVKD. This CDR3 comprises 13 residues. Trimming took 7 bases from V and 0 from J; bases not matched to a gene: 1. This entry is derived from a study of control samples from healthy donors and cancer patients. Measured with immunoSEQ multiplex PCR; TCRdb has only the in-frame clones, and not every one. The sample holds 200,000 or so clones, just under 95% seen once. Sequenced material: blood. The sequence was collected from a man aged 50 to 60 in good health. The rearrangement links TRBV24-1 to TRBJ1-1, with 7 bases matching TRBD1. In DNA, the CDR3 is TGTGCCACCAGGGGACAGCTGAACACTGAAGCTTTCTTT. This sequence encodes CATRGQLNTEAFF.